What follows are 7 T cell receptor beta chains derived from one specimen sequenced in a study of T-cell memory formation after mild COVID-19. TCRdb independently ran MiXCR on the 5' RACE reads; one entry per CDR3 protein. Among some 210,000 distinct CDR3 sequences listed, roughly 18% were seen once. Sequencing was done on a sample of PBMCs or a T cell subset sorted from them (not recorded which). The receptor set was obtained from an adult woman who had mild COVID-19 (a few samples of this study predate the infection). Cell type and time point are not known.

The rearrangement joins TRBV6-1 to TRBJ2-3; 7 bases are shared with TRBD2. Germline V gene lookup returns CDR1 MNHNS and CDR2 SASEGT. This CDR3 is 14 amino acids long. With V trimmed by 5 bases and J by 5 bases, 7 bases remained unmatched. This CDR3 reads CASSFQRGEDTQYF. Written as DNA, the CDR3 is TGTGCCAGCAGTTTTCAGCGGGGAGAAGATACGCAGTATTTT.

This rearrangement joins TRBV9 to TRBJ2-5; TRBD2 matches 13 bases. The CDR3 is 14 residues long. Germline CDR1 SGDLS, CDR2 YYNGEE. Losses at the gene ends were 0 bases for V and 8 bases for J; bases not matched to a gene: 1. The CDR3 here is CASSVGTSGGTQYF. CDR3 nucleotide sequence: TGTGCCAGCAGCGTAGGGACTAGCGGGGGAACCCAGTACTTC.

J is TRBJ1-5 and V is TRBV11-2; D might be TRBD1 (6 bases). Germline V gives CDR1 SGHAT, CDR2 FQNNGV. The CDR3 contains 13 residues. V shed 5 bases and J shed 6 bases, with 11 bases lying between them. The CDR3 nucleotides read TGTGCCAGCAGCCCCGTAGGGGGTCAGCCCCAGCATTTT. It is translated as CASSPVGGQPQHF.

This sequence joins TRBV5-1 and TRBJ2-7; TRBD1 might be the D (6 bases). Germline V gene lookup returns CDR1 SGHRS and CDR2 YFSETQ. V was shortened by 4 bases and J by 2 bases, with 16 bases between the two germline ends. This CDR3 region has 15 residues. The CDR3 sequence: CASSRGQIGTYEQYF. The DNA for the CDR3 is TGCGCCAGCAGCCGAGGACAGATAGGAACCTACGAGCAGTACTTC.

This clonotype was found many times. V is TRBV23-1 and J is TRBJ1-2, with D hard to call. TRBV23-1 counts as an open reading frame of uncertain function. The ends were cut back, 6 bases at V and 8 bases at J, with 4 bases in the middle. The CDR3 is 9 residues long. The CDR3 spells CASRSGYTF. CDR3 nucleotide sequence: TGCGCCAGCAGGAGCGGCTACACCTTC.

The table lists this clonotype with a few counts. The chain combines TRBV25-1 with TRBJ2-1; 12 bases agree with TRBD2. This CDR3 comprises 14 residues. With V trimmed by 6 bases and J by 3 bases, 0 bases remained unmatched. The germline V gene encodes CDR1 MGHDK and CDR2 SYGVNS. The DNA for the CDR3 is TGTGCCAGCAGACTAGCGGGGGGCTACAATGAGCAGTTCTTC. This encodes CASRLAGGYNEQFF.

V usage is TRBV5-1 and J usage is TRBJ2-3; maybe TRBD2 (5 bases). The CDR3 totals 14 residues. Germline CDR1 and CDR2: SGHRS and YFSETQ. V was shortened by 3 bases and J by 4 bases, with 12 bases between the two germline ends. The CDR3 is CASSWATGADTQYF. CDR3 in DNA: TGCGCCAGCAGCTGGGCCACCGGGGCAGATACGCAGTATTTT.